This T cell receptor beta chain was sequenced for a study of T-cell reconstitution after alpha-beta-depleted transplantation in children. It was with unique molecular identifiers that the TCRbeta library was prepared. TCRdb recomputed calls from the PCR reads with MiXCR, one row per CDR3 protein. Here the sample spans 200,000 to 250,000 distinct CDR3 sequences, around 11% being singletons. This clonotype was seen ten or more times. CDR1 and CDR2 from the germline V gene are KGHDR and SFDVKD. Trimming cost V 5 bases and J 2 bases, with 9 bases left between them. The CDR3 has 14 residues. The clonotype originates from a human donor who donated a stem cell graft to a child with acute lymphoblastic leukemia. The starting material was PBMCs from the stem cell graft donor, obtained from the stem cell graft. The V call is TRBV24-1, the J call TRBJ2-1; possible D gene TRBD1, 5 bases. CDR3 in DNA: TGTGCCACCAGTGCAGGGAATACCTACAATGAGCAGTTCTTC. Its protein is CATSAGNTYNEQFF.